A selection of T cell receptor beta chains follows, all from one sample in a study of blood T cell repertoires in COVID-19. The table came from immunoSEQ multiplex PCR; TCRdb's copy has only in-frame clones and leaves some out. The sample includes around 500,000 clones, over 75% of them seen just once. Source material: PBMCs or T cells enriched from blood (not recorded which). The receptors stem from a woman aged 40 to 50 who had recovered from COVID-19. Both conserved end residues are part of each CDR3. D genes are given only for firm matches.

>TRBJ2-7|-|TRBV27
CASSLIQGPYEQYF
>TRBJ1-4|-|TRBV19
CASSIVGIREKLFF
>TRBJ2-1|-|TRBV10-1
CASSKGEGVLDEQFF
>TRBJ1-2|-|TRBV24-1
CATRATGTYGYTF
>TRBJ2-5|TRBD1|TRBV18
CASSPPGQGGETQYF
>TRBJ2-7|TRBD2|TRBV28
CASSSIAGAKYEQYF
>TRBJ1-6|TRBD1|TRBV4-2
CASSQARTGYSPLHF
>TRBJ2-1|-|TRBV7-2
CASSSPGVGFYNEQFF
>TRBJ1-2|TRBD1|TRBV7-2
CASSFDRGSLVYGYTF
>TRBJ2-1|-|TRBV4-1
CASSQAPNPEQFF
>TRBJ2-7|TRBD1|TRBV3-1/TRBV3-2
CASSPASTGNSYEQYF
>TRBJ2-1|-|TRBV4-1
CASRRKTGTQDNEQFF
>TRBJ1-1|-|TRBV7-8
CASSLFGNTEAFF
>TRBJ2-7|-|TRBV6-5
CASSYAPSSGYEQYF
>TRBJ2-7|TRBD2|TRBV24-1
CATSDPGGAGPYEQYF
>TRBJ2-1|-|TRBV19
CASSIVRGEQFF
>TRBJ2-7|TRBD2|TRBV19
CASSIGLAGGEQYF
>TRBJ1-5|-|TRBV2
CASSAQGFDQPQHF
>TRBJ1-5|TRBD1|TRBV24-1
CATSEHGTGEGQPQHF
>TRBJ2-1|-|TRBV25-1
CASSGDWGDYNEQFF
>TRBJ2-1|-|TRBV7-2
CASSRQQGREEQFF
>TRBJ2-5|-|TRBV11-2
CASSLEGLGTQYF
>TRBJ1-4|TRBD1|TRBV15
CATSRNRGQNNEKLFF
>TRBJ2-4|-|TRBV18
CASSLEAKNIQYF